This T cell receptor beta chain was profiled in a study of blood T cell repertoires in COVID-19. Study details: Sites in the United States, Italy and Spain provided acute and convalescent COVID-19 samples.

Germline loops: CDR1 SGHVS, CDR2 FNYEAQ. The CDR3 loop spans 17 amino acids. Trimming shortened V by 1 base and J by 4 bases, and 18 bases separated the two germline ends. As originally analysed: Amplification from reference gene primers served as the basis for estimated nucleated cell counts. This table comes from immunoSEQ multiplex PCR, and its TCRdb copy is limited to in-frame clones, with some not included. From that table come the V and J calls and clone size; the DNA was used to work out D and trimming. The sample yields 80,000 to 100,000 clones, nearly 95% seen once. This TCR derives from a human donor with active COVID-19. The donor label of this sample is uncertain. The source material was peripheral blood. The V and J genes are TRBV7-6 and TRBJ2-3, with TRBD2 as a possible D gene (6 bases). The CDR3, as DNA: TGTGCCAGCAGCTTAGGGATTTCGGACTCTAGCGCAGATACGCAGTATTTT. This translates into CASSLGISDSSADTQYF.